The 9 T cell receptor beta chains presented below share a single source sample, sequenced in a study of response to subunit inactivated influenza vaccine listed by TCRdb under 2018. The library was built by means of RT-PCR. Sequencing took place on an Illumina HiSeq 2500. TCRdb cleaned the public reads at Q25 with fastp, built clones with MiXCR and kept in-frame beta chains. Each CDR3 protein gets just one entry, which takes the most common genes and DNA from the rows behind it. The sample has hundreds of thousands of distinct CDR3 sequences on record, approximately 16% of them singletons. The leading ten clones occupy roughly 3.1% of the sample. The starting material was CD4+ T cells sorted from PBMCs, obtained approximately 25 months after vaccination. Receptor source: a man between 50 and 69 years old who received an inactivated influenza vaccine. Donor details come from another sample of the same person, matched by shared clones.

This clonotype was observed a handful of times. The chain links TRBV6-1 to TRBJ2-5, with D perhaps matching TRBD2 (6 bases). Between the trimmed V and J ends, which lost 5 bases and 3 bases, there was a span of 13 bases. In germline, CDR1 is MNHNS, CDR2 SASEGT. The CDR3 loop spans 14 amino acids. The chain's CDR3 is CASSPWDSKETQYF. The DNA of the CDR3 is TGTGCCAGCAGTCCTTGGGACTCTAAAGAGACCCAGTACTTC.

The chain carries TRBV7-2 and TRBJ2-5, with TRBD2 identical over 7 bases. The germline CDR1 and CDR2 sequences are SGHTA and FQGNSA. Trimming cost V 4 bases and J 2 bases; bases outside gene matches: 10. The CDR3 contains 16 residues. The CDR3 loop reads CASSSTGSGPQETQYF. The CDR3 nucleotides are TGTGCCAGCAGCTCCACGGGTAGCGGGCCACAAGAGACCCAGTACTTC.

The chain employs TRBV12-3 or TRBV12-4 and TRBJ2-2, with 12 nucleotides matching TRBD2. The CDR3 has 13 amino acids. The V segment lost 6 bases and the J segment 7 bases; nucleotides outside the gene matches: 0. The CDR3 sequence is CASRLAGGGELFF. For the CDR3, the DNA is TGTGCCAGCAGACTAGCGGGGGGCGGGGAGCTGTTTTTT.

Written as DNA, the CDR3 is TGTGCCAGCAGCATGACTAGCGGGAGTAACGAGCAGTACTTC. This gives the protein CASSMTSGSNEQYF. V is TRBV12-3 or TRBV12-4 and J is TRBJ2-7; the match to TRBD2 covers 12 bases. The V segment lost 6 bases and the J segment 5 bases; nucleotides outside the gene matches: 5. This CDR3 is 14 amino acids long.

This rearrangement joins TRBV5-6 to TRBJ1-1; TRBD1 might be the D (5 bases). V was trimmed by 2 bases and J by 3 bases, leaving 11 bases between them. Germline V gives CDR1 SGHDT, CDR2 YYEEEE. The CDR3 consists of 14 residues. CDR3 bases: TGTGCCAGCAGCTTTGGGGCGGGGGACACTGAAGCTTTCTTT. Protein product: CASSFGAGDTEAFF.

This chain connects TRBV5-1 to TRBJ1-1; possible D gene TRBD1, 5 bases. Trimming stripped 3 bases from V and 0 bases from J, with 9 bases between. CDR1 is SGHRS and CDR2 is YFSETQ in the germline V gene. The CDR3 contains 14 residues. CDR3 loop: CASSYGTMNTEAFF. The CDR3 bases are TGCGCCAGCAGCTATGGGACTATGAACACTGAAGCTTTCTTT.

This clonotype has more than one count but fewer than ten. The chain couples TRBV11-2 to TRBJ2-2; D possibly matches TRBD1 or TRBD2 (5 bases each). The germline V gene has CDR1 SGHAT and CDR2 FQNNGV. The CDR3 has 15 residues. V dropped 4 bases and J dropped 5 bases, with 14 bases sitting between them. Here the CDR3 reads CASSSIRGRTGELFF. CDR3 nucleotides: TGTGCCAGCAGCTCCATCCGGGGCCGGACCGGGGAGCTGTTTTTT. The full variable domain, its missing parts supplied by reference TRBV11-2 and TRBJ2-2, is EAGVAQSPRYKIIEKRQSVAFWCNPISGHATLYWYQQILGQGPKLLIQFQNNGVVDDSQLPKDRFSAERLKGVDSTLKIQPAKLEDSAVYLCASSSIRGRTGELFFGEGSRLTVL.

The CDR3 loop reads CASSQDDQGWEQYF. The CDR3 DNA reads as TGTGCCAGCAGCCAAGATGACCAGGGGTGGGAGCAGTACTTC. The chain links TRBV4-2 to TRBJ2-7, with TRBD1 as a possible D gene (6 bases). The CDR3 is made up of 14 amino acids. CDR1 LGHNA and CDR2 YNFKEQ come from the germline V gene. Trimming removed 0 bases at V and 7 bases at J, with 13 bases between.

This clonotype was seen ten or more times. J is TRBJ1-5 and V is TRBV14; no firm D call. The CDR3 has 14 residues. The V end lost 4 bases, the J end lost 0 bases, and 7 bases lay between the germline ends. Germline CDR1 SGHDN, CDR2 FVKESK. CDR3 sequence (DNA): TGTGCCAGCAGCCCGAGCAATAGCAATCAGCCCCAGCATTTT. Amino acid sequence: CASSPSNSNQPQHF.